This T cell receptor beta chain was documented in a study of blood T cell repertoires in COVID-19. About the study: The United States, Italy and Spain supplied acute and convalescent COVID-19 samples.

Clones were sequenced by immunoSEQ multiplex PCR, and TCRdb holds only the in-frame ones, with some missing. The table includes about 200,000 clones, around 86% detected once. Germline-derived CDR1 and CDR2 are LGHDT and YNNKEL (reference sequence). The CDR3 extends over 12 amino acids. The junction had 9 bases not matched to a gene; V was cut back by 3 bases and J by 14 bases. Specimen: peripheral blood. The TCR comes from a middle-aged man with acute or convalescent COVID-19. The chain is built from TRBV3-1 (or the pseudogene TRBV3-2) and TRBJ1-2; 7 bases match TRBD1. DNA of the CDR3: TGTGCCAGCAGCCACCGGGACAGCCTAGGGACCTTC. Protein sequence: CASSHRDSLGTF.